This T cell receptor (beta chain) was sequenced in a study of monozygotic twins with inflammatory bowel disease. Whole-study findings and limits: Between concordant and discordant twins, repertoire similarity failed to differ, a result that limited power may explain. Relative clonotype sharing with others was diminished in IBD patients versus healthy twins, particularly with disease activity. Ultimately, a single strong signal or clonotype associated with IBD was not supported.

TCRdb derives one entry per CDR3 protein from the 5' RACE reads, leaving out DNA. The sample includes some 160,000 distinct CDR3 sequences. On this clonotype itself: Antigen specificity is unknown.

Collection of an approximately 2.6 ml blood sample took place per donor. CDR1 is SGHAT, CDR2 FQNNGV, per germline. The CDR3 spans 19 residues. The sequenced material came from blood. The clonotype originates from a human donor with ulcerative colitis or Crohn's disease, or a healthy co-twin of an affected twin (not recorded which). The rearrangement links TRBV11-2 to TRBJ1-3. CDR3 amino acids: CASSPLGGRGPLRGNTIYF.